The subject of this entry is one T cell receptor beta chain. The data belong to a study of CD4 and CD8 cells across lung adenocarcinoma regions. Using its own MiXCR run on the PCR reads, TCRdb lists one record per CDR3 protein. The data show 3,500 or so distinct CDR3 sequences, over 60% seen once. CDR1 SGHNT and CDR2 YENEEA come from the germline V gene. This CDR3 contains 13 residues. With 5 bases removed from V and 5 bases from J, the gap between germline ends came to 12 bases. V usage is TRBV11-3 and J usage is TRBJ2-5; D unclear. This clonotype originated in a female donor with lung adenocarcinoma. The CD4 and CD8 labels of this study may be unreliable. The material sequenced was CD4+ T cells from the margin of a lung tumor. The CDR3 is CASSGVTQETQYF. The DNA for the CDR3 is TGTGCCAGCAGCGGGGTAACTCAGGAGACCCAGTACTTC.